This TCR beta chain derives from a study of shared clonotypes between healthy human individuals (dated by TCRdb to between 2020 and 2021). Regarding the study in general: A couple of women and a few men aged 18 to 49 years were included in the cohort. For each donor, CD4 naive and CD4 memory were each run on three plates, CD8 naive on two plates, and CD8 memory on one plate. To estimate repertoire size and how much clonotypes are shared between individuals, the study performed deep sequencing of blood TCR repertoires from about 5 healthy adults. To increase sequencing depth and limit assay-specific biases, TCR repertoire library preparation and sequencing were carried out by different laboratories using diverse techniques. Each donor's leukapheresis produced roughly between roughly 0.85 and 9 billion PBMCs.

Concerning this clone itself: Its antigen remains unidentified. No quality values exist for individual bases; no much larger clone is one base distant.

Taken from the germline V gene, the CDR1 and CDR2 loops are SGHTA and FQGNSA. Including cysteine and phenylalanine, the CDR3 has 14 amino acids. Only the CDR3 region is kept as DNA, spanning 42 bases read in frame from base 1. Trimming removed 4 bases from V and 0 bases from J, leaving 9 bases between the germline ends. The donors were healthy, HIV-negative adults who had no recently reported acute infections or vaccinations. Every donor was a Caucasian adult living in Nashville, Tennessee, USA. CD4+ T cells were enriched by magnetic negative selection; naive cells were then positively selected on CD45RA, and the negative fraction formed the memory subset. Blood was obtained by leukapheresis, after which PBMCs were separated by Ficoll-Histopaque density gradient centrifugation and cryopreserved in liquid nitrogen vapor phase. Purity and quantity of every magnetically sorted T cell population were checked by analytical flow cytometry. Each sorted fraction had its genomic DNA isolated and then quantified by UV absorbance on a Nanodrop 2000c.

Using the deep immunoSEQ assay, multiplex PCR amplified TCR CDR3 regions from genomic DNA. Extracted genomic DNA from each cell subset was distributed evenly across all wells of several immunoSEQ 96-well plates, and each plate was treated as a replicate. For sorted subsets, each replicate PCR was loaded with 200 ng genomic DNA, equivalent to roughly 30,000 T cell genomes. Purified libraries were measured with a Qubit 3.0 fluorometer, size-checked on a Bioanalyzer 2100, and measured again with the KAPA Library Quantification kit. Each immunoSEQ 96-well plate was sequenced on its own single-read 150-cycle Illumina NextSeq 550 flow cell. As for the authors' bioinformatics: Because the immunoSEQ output included only junctional sequences and no quality scores, the filtering could not be the same as the filtering used for full-length reads. Sequences were annotated with PyIR, a Python wrapper for IgBLAST v1.9, using IMGT germline references to assign V/J genes and CDR3. Reads were filtered out if the reads had weak V/J assignments (E-value above 1e-6), no CDR3, stop codons, out-of-frame junctions, or ambiguous translated residues. A V3J clonotype was defined by an identical inferred V gene, J gene, and CDR3 amino acid sequence. The percentage overlap between two repertoires was calculated by dividing the number of shared unique clonotypes by the size of the smaller repertoire. Three approaches were used to assess repertoire richness: RTK rarefaction, the Chao1 estimator, and Recon v2.1 estimates of unobserved clonotypes. Generation probabilities for all TCRbeta clonotypes obtained by the gDNA method from a handful of donors were computed using OLGA. TCRdb retrieved this table from immuneACCESS and kept in-frame rearrangements only. Not all clones are present; in checked studies, unresolved V genes account for under half, and no reason is known for the remainder. Clone size and the V and J calls come from that table; the DNA yielded D and trimming. Counted in this sample were around 180,000 clones; approximately 95% of them appeared once. Around 0.067% of the sample belongs to the ten largest clones.

Points the paper makes about the study in general: Incomplete sequencing was indicated by rarefaction of sorted-subset datasets, despite the large sequencing depth. Because the study included only a small number of donors, the genetic and exposure-history diversity represented was limited. Based on pairwise subsampling, the degree of clonotype sharing among donors was expected to be affected by sequencing depth. Roughly 5.2% of naive CD4, roughly 3.5% of naive CD8, 2.3% of memory CD4, and approximately 0.39% of memory CD8 clonotypes were shared across several donors. Larger estimated clonotype richness was generally found for naive subsets than for memory subsets. Sampling was restricted to blood, and TCR repertoires in tissues likely differ from the TCR repertoires found in blood. Compared with non-shared clonotypes, the clonotypes found in all four sorted-subset donors had higher generation probabilities.

This TCR came from a young woman in good health. The rearranged chain carries TRBV7-2 and TRBJ1-1, with the D gene not clear enough to name. Sequencing was carried out using naive CD4+ T cells sorted from blood. The sample's cell subset or site, from its label and the paper: CD45RA+ positively selected. The DNA sequence is TGTGCCAGCAGCTATTGGACGGTGAACACTGAAGCTTTCTTT. It encodes CASSYWTVNTEAFF.